The 28 T cell receptor beta chains below all came from one sample that was sequenced in a study of shared clonotypes between healthy human individuals (dated by TCRdb to the early 2020s). Libraries were constructed by the immunoSEQ multiplex PCR assay. This immuneACCESS table, as held by TCRdb, lists in-frame sequences with V and J called but not all clones. Of the missing ones, under half trace to an unresolved V gene in checked studies; the others have no known cause. The sample table contains more than 400,000 clones; only one count was recorded for 90% to 96% of them. The ten largest make up approximately 0.06% of the sample. The specimen was naive CD4+ T cells sorted from blood. Explained via the paper, the cell subset or site label denotes: CD45RA+ positively selected. The receptors were sampled from a young woman in good health.

This clone has just one count. The chain recombines TRBV6-1 with TRBJ2-7; maybe TRBD1 (6 bases). This CDR3 has 13 amino acids. Deletions cut 4 bases from V and 3 bases from J, with 10 bases between. The germline V gene encodes CDR1 MNHNS and CDR2 SASEGT. The CDR3 is CASSGVGGYEQYF. The CDR3 DNA sequence: TGTGCCAGCAGTGGGGTAGGGGGCTACGAGCAGTACTTC.

This clone was seen a single time. The chain joins TRBV4-1 to TRBJ2-1; D possibly corresponds to TRBD1 (6 bases). The V gene lost 3 bases and the J gene lost 7 bases, with 19 bases spanning the gap. This CDR3 is 16 amino acids long. Per germline, CDR1 MGHRA and CDR2 YSYEKL. The CDR3 DNA reads as TGCGCCAGCAGCCAGGTCCCAACTACAGGGTGGAATGAGCAGTTCTTC. This codes for CASSQVPTTGWNEQFF.

The chain joins TRBV4-1 to TRBJ2-3; maybe TRBD2 (6 bases). Per the germline V gene, CDR1 is MGHRA and CDR2 is YSYEKL. The CDR3 has 16 amino acids. The germline V and J ends were trimmed by 1 base and 11 bases, with 22 bases remaining between them. The CDR3 sequence: CASSQVPLAGINLQYF. The CDR3 DNA sequence: TGCGCCAGCAGCCAAGTTCCACTAGCTGGGATCAACTTGCAGTATTTT.

V is TRBV18 and J is TRBJ2-1; maybe TRBD2 (5 bases). The ends were cut back, 2 bases at V and 7 bases at J, with 9 bases in the middle. The germline V gene has CDR1 KGHSH and CDR2 LQKENI. The CDR3 runs to 13 residues. The chain's CDR3 is CASSPAGVNEQFF. The CDR3 bases are TGTGCCAGCTCACCAGCGGGTGTAAATGAGCAGTTCTTC.

The rearrangement uses TRBV9 and TRBJ2-5, with D tentatively TRBD1 (5 bases). Germline lookup yields CDR1 SGDLS and CDR2 YYNGEE. V was shortened by 3 bases and J by 5 bases, with 14 bases between the two germline ends. CDR3 size: 14 residues. The CDR3 reads CASSESLQEETQYF. The CDR3 bases are TGTGCCAGCAGCGAGTCCTTACAGGAGGAGACCCAGTACTTC.

A single count supports this clone. The rearrangement joins TRBV25-1 to TRBJ2-1; weak D call: TRBD2 (6 bases). Germline CDR1 is MGHDK and CDR2 is SYGVNS. Trimming stripped 8 bases from V and 2 bases from J, with 16 bases between. CDR3 size: 15 residues. CDR3 DNA: TGTGCCAGCGGCCACCCCCTAGCGACCTACAATGAGCAGTTCTTC. Translated: CASGHPLATYNEQFF.

V and J are TRBV11-3 and TRBJ2-1; TRBD2 aligns across 9 bases. The V segment lost 2 bases and the J segment 10 bases; nucleotides outside the gene matches: 6. Germline CDR1 reads SGHNT; CDR2 reads YENEEA. CDR3 length: 14 residues. The CDR3 spells CASSLNALAGEQFF. CDR3 in DNA: TGTGCCAGCAGCTTAAATGCACTAGCGGGCGAGCAGTTCTTC.

This clone was detected only once. This rearrangement joins TRBV7-2 to TRBJ2-1; D remains unclear. Trimming shortened V by 1 base and J by 2 bases, and 9 bases separated the two germline ends. The germline V gene has CDR1 SGHTA and CDR2 FQGNSA. The CDR3 is 15 amino acids. This CDR3 reads CASSLGPTAYNEQFF. Written as DNA, the CDR3 is TGTGCCAGCAGCTTAGGGCCCACGGCCTACAATGAGCAGTTCTTC.

The CDR3 DNA reads TGCGCCAGCAGCTTCGGGCTGAACACTGAAGCTTTCTTT. Translated: CASSFGLNTEAFF. The chain links TRBV5-1 to TRBJ1-1; D is unclear. Germline CDR1 and CDR2: SGHRS and YFSETQ. The V end was cut by 2 bases, the J end by 0 bases, with 5 bases between. This CDR3 spans 13 amino acids.

V is TRBV7-9 and J is TRBJ2-2; the D call may be TRBD1 or TRBD2 (5 bases each). The V gene's germline CDR1 is SEHNR and CDR2 FQNEAQ (reference sequence). The CDR3 is made up of 16 amino acids. The germline V and J ends were trimmed by 5 bases and 4 bases, with 17 bases remaining between them. CDR3 loop: CASSRYYGTVTGELFF. Written as DNA, the CDR3 is TGTGCCAGCAGCAGATATTACGGGACCGTCACCGGGGAGCTGTTTTTT. Supplemented by reference TRBV7-9 and TRBJ2-2, the full variable domain reads DTGVSQNPRHKITKRGQNVTFRCDPISEHNRLYWYRQTLGQGPEFLTYFQNEAQLEKSRLLSDRFSAERPKGSFSTLEIQRTEQGDSAMYLCASSRYYGTVTGELFFGEGSRLTVL.

The chain uses TRBV28 and TRBJ1-1, with a tentative D call TRBD1 (6 bases). Deletions cut 5 bases from V and 1 base from J, with 20 bases between. This CDR3 has 17 residues. Germline assignment: CDR1 MDHEN and CDR2 SYDVKM. The CDR3 DNA reads TGTGCCAGCAGTCCAAGCCCGGGACAAGTTAAGAACACTGAAGCTTTCTTT. Protein sequence: CASSPSPGQVKNTEAFF. Together with reference TRBV28 and TRBJ1-1, the CDR3 gives the full variable domain: DVKVTQSSRYLVKRTGEKVFLECVQDMDHENMFWYRQDPGLGLRLIYFSYDVKMKEKGDIPEGYSVSREKKERFSLILESASTNQTSMYLCASSPSPGQVKNTEAFFGQGTRLTVV.

This chain joins TRBV5-1 and TRBJ1-4, with a tentative D call TRBD1 (6 bases). The V gene lost 7 bases and the J gene lost 5 bases, with 12 bases spanning the gap. This CDR3 contains 13 residues. Germline V gene lookup returns CDR1 SGHRS and CDR2 YFSETQ. The CDR3, as DNA: TGCGCCAGCCAAGTAGGACAGAATGAAAAACTGTTTTTT. Its translation: CASQVGQNEKLFF.

The V gene is TRBV2, the J gene TRBJ2-4, with 12 bases aligning to TRBD2. Germline CDR1 reads SNHLY; CDR2 reads FYNNEI. The V and J ends lost 4 bases and 7 bases, in that order; junction bases with no gene match: 2. The CDR3 has 14 amino acids. The CDR3 DNA reads as TGTGCCAGCAGTGCTAGCGGGAGGGGCAACATTCAGTACTTC. Its protein is CASSASGRGNIQYF.

This chain connects TRBV27 to TRBJ1-5, with TRBD1 matching over 12 bases. This CDR3 is 16 amino acids long. With V trimmed by 2 bases and J by 6 bases, 5 bases remained unmatched. Germline lookup yields CDR1 MNHEY and CDR2 SMNVEV (reference sequence). The CDR3 DNA reads TGTGCCAGCAGTTTACAGGGACAGGGGGCTGCTCAGCCCCAGCATTTT. Amino acids: CASSLQGQGAAQPQHF.

The chain joins TRBV7-6 to TRBJ2-2; tentatively, D is TRBD1 (5 bases). The germline V gene has CDR1 SGHVS and CDR2 FNYEAQ. V was shortened by 2 bases and J by 5 bases, with 18 bases between the two germline ends. This CDR3 contains 17 residues. The CDR3 sequence: CASSLSRQGRVTGELFF. CDR3 sequence (DNA): TGTGCCAGCAGCTTAAGTCGTCAGGGTAGGGTAACCGGGGAGCTGTTTTTT.

V and J are TRBV7-6 and TRBJ2-5; TRBD2 matches at 8 bases. In germline, CDR1 is SGHVS, CDR2 FNYEAQ. The CDR3 runs 15 residues. After removal of 1 base from V and 4 bases from J, the junction contained 5 bases not matched to a gene. The CDR3, as DNA: TGTGCCAGCAGCTTAGTCGGCGGGGGGCTAGAGACCCAGTACTTC. Translating gives CASSLVGGGLETQYF. Based on the CDR3 plus reference TRBV7-6 and TRBJ2-5, the full variable domain is GAGVSQSPRYKVTKRGQDVALRCDPISGHVSLYWYRQALGQGPEFLTYFNYEAQQDKSGLPNDRFSAERPEGSISTLTIQRTEQRDSAMYRCASSLVGGGLETQYFGPGTRLLVL.

The chain's CDR3 is CASRPDRINYGYTF. Here the CDR3 DNA reads TGTGCCAGCAGACCAGACAGAATAAACTATGGCTACACCTTC. This chain connects TRBV11-2 to TRBJ1-2; D is possibly TRBD1 (5 bases). This CDR3 is built from 14 residues. Trimming stripped 6 bases from V and 2 bases from J, with 13 bases between. Germline CDR1 reads SGHAT; CDR2 reads FQNNGV.

This chain connects TRBV7-9 to TRBJ1-2; 8 nucleotides align to TRBD1. There are 13 residues in the CDR3. CDR1 is SEHNR, CDR2 FQNEAQ, per germline (reference sequence). Losses at the gene ends were 5 bases for V and 3 bases for J; bases not matched to a gene: 2. As DNA, the CDR3 is TGTGCCAGCAGCCGGGGACAGGACTATGGCTACACCTTC. It encodes CASSRGQDYGYTF.

The chain carries TRBV5-5 and TRBJ2-5; 11 positions match TRBD2. Germline CDR1 and CDR2: SGHKS and YYEKEE (reference sequence). Germline trimming cut 2 bases from V and 3 bases from J; bases unmatched to any gene: 0. The CDR3 consists of 14 residues. CDR3 DNA: TGTGCCAGCAGCTTACTAGCGGGGGAAGAGACCCAGTACTTC. Encoded protein: CASSLLAGEETQYF.

The V and J genes are TRBV7-9 and TRBJ2-1; D ambiguous. Germline V CDR1 and CDR2: SEHNR, FQNEAQ (reference sequence). The CDR3 contains 14 residues. The ends were cut back, 5 bases at V and 9 bases at J, with 17 bases in the middle. CDR3 amino acids: CASSRTDSVGEQFF. Here the CDR3 DNA reads TGTGCCAGCAGCCGTACAGACTCGGTAGGTGAGCAGTTCTTC. The complete variable domain, with remaining parts taken from reference TRBV7-9 and TRBJ2-1, reads DTGVSQNPRHKITKRGQNVTFRCDPISEHNRLYWYRQTLGQGPEFLTYFQNEAQLEKSRLLSDRFSAERPKGSFSTLEIQRTEQGDSAMYLCASSRTDSVGEQFFGPGTRLTVL.

V gene TRBV15 combines with J gene TRBJ2-7, with D possibly matching TRBD2 (6 bases). This CDR3 contains 17 residues. The V gene's germline CDR1 is LNHNV and CDR2 YYDKDF (reference sequence). Trimming shortened V by 3 bases and J by 0 bases, and 18 bases separated the two germline ends. Here the CDR3 DNA reads TGTGCCACCAGCAGTGAGGGTTGGGACTCCGTCTCCTACGAGCAGTACTTC. Translated: CATSSEGWDSVSYEQYF.

This chain links TRBV2 with TRBJ2-1, with no clear D. V lost 7 bases to trimming and J lost 7 bases, with 11 bases between them. CDR1 and CDR2 (germline): SNHLY, FYNNEI. The CDR3 extends over 12 amino acids. The CDR3 is CASIREVNEQFF. The CDR3 region has the DNA TGTGCCAGCATCCGTGAGGTGAATGAGCAGTTCTTC.

V is TRBV28 and J is TRBJ1-1; the D is unclear. Germline CDR1 MDHEN, CDR2 SYDVKM. The ends were cut back, 7 bases at V and 5 bases at J, with 23 bases in the middle. This CDR3 is 16 amino acids long. This chain's CDR3 is CASTESGEDGKTEAFF. The CDR3 nucleotides are TGTGCCAGCACAGAGTCAGGCGAGGATGGGAAAACTGAAGCTTTCTTT.

V and J are TRBV5-6 and TRBJ2-2; 8 nucleotides match TRBD1. Germline CDR1 and CDR2: SGHDT and YYEEEE. The CDR3 length is 15 residues. The V segment lost 4 bases and the J segment 7 bases; nucleotides outside the gene matches: 9. As DNA, the CDR3 is TGTGCCAGCAGCCCCGGACAGGGACGAGGCGGGGAGCTGTTTTTT. Amino acid sequence: CASSPGQGRGGELFF.

The rearrangement joins TRBV19 to TRBJ1-3; D uncertain. CDR1 LNHDA and CDR2 SQIVND come from the germline V gene (reference sequence). The germline V and J ends were trimmed by 8 bases and 2 bases, with 10 bases remaining between them. This CDR3 is 13 amino acids long. The CDR3 protein is CASAGVAGNTIYF. The CDR3, as DNA: TGTGCCAGTGCCGGGGTGGCTGGAAACACCATATATTTT. Variable domain in full (rest from reference TRBV19 and TRBJ1-3): DGGITQSPKYLFRKEGQNVTLSCEQNLNHDAMYWYRQDPGQGLRLIYYSQIVNDFQKGDIAEGYSVSREKKESFPLTVTSAQKNPTAFYLCASAGVAGNTIYFGEGSWLTVV.

The chain couples TRBV7-8 to TRBJ1-1; unclear D gene. Looked up from germline, CDR1 is SGHVS and CDR2 is FQNEAQ. The CDR3 is 15 residues long. V shed 1 base and J shed 3 bases, with 12 bases lying between them. The CDR3 nucleotides are TGTGCCAGCAGCTTAGACTGGGTGTGGGACACTGAAGCTTTCTTT. Its protein is CASSLDWVWDTEAFF.

The chain carries TRBV5-8 and TRBJ1-1; D call uncertain. V lost 4 bases and J lost 0, with 7 bases in between. The CDR3 is made up of 13 amino acids. CDR1 is SGHTS and CDR2 is YDEGEE in the germline V gene. CDR3 sequence: CASSARMNTEAFF. Written as DNA, the CDR3 is TGTGCCAGCAGCGCTCGGATGAACACTGAAGCTTTCTTT.

The J gene is TRBJ2-7, the V gene TRBV7-9, with a possible D match to TRBD2 (5 bases). The germline V and J ends were trimmed by 3 bases and 0 bases, with 12 bases remaining between them. CDR3 length: 15 residues. Germline V gives CDR1 SEHNR, CDR2 FQNEAQ (reference sequence). The CDR3 reads CASSFGSGSSYEQYF. The CDR3 nucleotides read TGTGCCAGCAGCTTTGGAAGCGGTAGCTCCTACGAGCAGTACTTC.